The 21 T cell receptor beta chains given below trace back to one sample, sequenced in a study of OX40 agonist ivuxolimab in advanced cancers. Profiling relied on immunoSEQ multiplex PCR, and the TCRdb table lists in-frame clones only, not all of them. The repertoire holds about 71,000 clones, around nine tenths seen once, with over 2% in the top ten. Sequenced here: CD4+ or CD8+ T cells sorted from blood, sampled in a trial of the OX40 agonist ivuxolimab. All receptors derive from an adult with an advanced solid tumor such as melanoma, head and neck, liver or kidney cancer.

In nucleotides, the CDR3 is TGTGCCCGCGGTCCCAAAACGTATAGCGGGTACACAGATACGCAGTATTTT. Residues: CARGPKTYSGYTDTQYF. V usage is TRBV30 and J usage is TRBJ2-3, with 7 bases lining up with TRBD2. The CDR3 has 17 amino acids. With V trimmed by 8 bases and J by 2 bases, 19 bases remained unmatched. Germline CDR1 is GTSNPN and CDR2 is SVGIG (reference sequence).

The V gene is TRBV9, the J gene TRBJ1-2, with unresolved D. The V and J ends lost 8 bases and 0 bases respectively, with 11 bases between them. Germline lookup yields CDR1 SGDLS and CDR2 YYNGEE. The CDR3 extends over 13 amino acids. The CDR3 region is CASATSPNYGYTF. The DNA for the CDR3 is TGTGCCAGTGCCACGAGCCCTAACTATGGCTACACCTTC.

The sample holds one count of this clone. This chain links TRBV19 with TRBJ1-5; D gene uncertain. Trimming stripped 2 bases from V and 6 bases from J, with 8 bases between. Looked up from germline, CDR1 is LNHDA and CDR2 is SQIVND (reference sequence). This CDR3 is 13 amino acids long. The CDR3 bases are TGTGCCAGTAGTATAAGCACTATTCAGCCCCAGCATTTT. Amino acid sequence: CASSISTIQPQHF.

A few counts support this clone. The rearrangement links TRBV6-1 to TRBJ2-7; no definite D call. Germline CDR1 and CDR2: MNHNS and SASEGT. Trimming removed 2 bases at V and 3 bases at J, with 14 bases between. The CDR3 extends over 15 amino acids. The CDR3 here is CASSESWAGGYEQYF. The CDR3 DNA reads TGTGCCAGCAGTGAATCCTGGGCAGGCGGCTACGAGCAGTACTTC.

The CDR3 is CASSHRLAGGLLTDTQYF. The CDR3, as DNA: TGCGCCAGCAGCCATAGACTAGCGGGGGGCCTACTCACAGATACGCAGTATTTT. The chain recombines TRBV4-1 with TRBJ2-3, with 13 bases that match TRBD2. V trimming: 3 bases; J trimming: 2 bases; junction bases outside the gene matches: 8. CDR1 is MGHRA and CDR2 is YSYEKL in the germline V gene. The CDR3 consists of 18 residues.

The chain combines TRBV27 with TRBJ1-2; 8 positions match TRBD1. Germline-derived CDR1 and CDR2 are MNHEY and SMNVEV (reference sequence). The CDR3 runs to 14 residues. The ends lost 5 bases at V and 1 base at J; junction bases unmatched: 3. The CDR3 sequence: CASSPRGRNYGYTF. CDR3 in DNA: TGTGCCAGCAGTCCCAGGGGGCGTAACTATGGCTACACCTTC.

This chain connects TRBV7-9 to TRBJ2-7, with TRBD2 matching 9 bases. Losses at the gene ends were 5 bases for V and 3 bases for J; bases not matched to a gene: 5. Germline V gene lookup returns CDR1 SEHNR and CDR2 FQNEAQ (reference sequence). The CDR3 is 14 amino acids. The CDR3 here is CASSPAGGLYEQYF. The CDR3 region has the DNA TGTGCCAGCAGCCCAGCGGGGGGACTCTACGAGCAGTACTTC.

The chain recombines TRBV10-3 with TRBJ2-2; TRBD2 matches 11 bases. The V gene end was trimmed by 8 bases and the J gene end by 1 base; junction bases not matched to a gene: 0. The V gene's germline CDR1 is ENHRY and CDR2 SYGVKD. This CDR3 is built from 14 residues. DNA of the CDR3: TGTGCCATCGGGACTAGCGGGAACACCGGGGAGCTGTTTTTT. As protein: CAIGTSGNTGELFF.

This sequence joins TRBV4-1 and TRBJ1-2; weak D call: TRBD1 (5 bases). The CDR3 loop spans 21 amino acids. In germline, CDR1 is MGHRA, CDR2 YSYEKL. V gave up 3 bases and J gave up 2 bases, with 31 bases separating them. CDR3 bases: TGCGCCAGCAGCCAGACGGCAGGGCAGGGAGAGTCTAAAGGCCCAAACTATGGCTACACCTTC. Translated, it gives CASSQTAGQGESKGPNYGYTF.

V is TRBV6-5 and J is TRBJ2-7, with D tentatively TRBD2 (6 bases). Germline V gene sequence: CDR1 MNHEY, CDR2 SVGAGI. The CDR3 sequence is 14 residues long. Trimming cost V 0 bases and J 3 bases, with 9 bases left between them. The CDR3, as DNA: TGTGCCAGCAGTTACTCGGGACTTCACTACGAGCAGTACTTC. Its protein product is CASSYSGLHYEQYF.

This clone has just a few counts. The chain joins TRBV11-3 to TRBJ2-5, with D possibly being TRBD2 (5 bases). Germline V gene data show CDR1 as SGHNT and CDR2 as YENEEA. The length of the CDR3 is 13 residues. The V gene lost 5 bases and the J gene lost 5 bases, with 12 bases spanning the gap. CDR3 DNA: TGTGCCAGCAGCGGAGGACTGGGGGAGACCCAGTACTTC. It codes for CASSGGLGETQYF.

V and J are TRBV6-1 and TRBJ2-1; D may match TRBD1 or TRBD2 (5 bases each). The CDR3 extends over 15 amino acids. CDR1 is MNHNS and CDR2 is SASEGT in the germline V gene. V gave up 4 bases and J gave up 4 bases, with 14 bases separating them. The CDR3: CASSGGRTSYNEQFF. CDR3 DNA: TGTGCCAGCAGTGGGGGACGGACGTCGTACAATGAGCAGTTCTTC.

J is TRBJ2-7 and V is TRBV6-6; D may be TRBD1 (6 bases). With 6 bases removed from V and 0 bases from J, the gap between germline ends came to 12 bases. Germline assignment: CDR1 MNHNY and CDR2 SVGAGI (reference sequence). The CDR3 covers 14 residues. CDR3 DNA: TGTGCCAGCAGCGTCCAGGGGAGCTCCTACGAGCAGTACTTC. Translating it yields CASSVQGSSYEQYF.

This clone was picked up a small number of times. This rearrangement joins TRBV2 to TRBJ2-7; D remains unclear. Germline V CDR1 and CDR2: SNHLY, FYNNEI. Trimming shortened V by 3 bases and J by 1 base, and 10 bases separated the two germline ends. The CDR3 consists of 14 residues. CDR3 DNA sequence: TGTGCCAGCAGTGAGCGACCCAGTTCCTACGAGCAGTACTTC. Protein product: CASSERPSSYEQYF.

The chain joins TRBV27 to TRBJ2-5, with no clear D. The CDR3 consists of 15 residues. V was trimmed by 5 bases and J by 5 bases, leaving 18 bases between them. Per the germline V gene, CDR1 is MNHEY and CDR2 is SMNVEV (reference sequence). The CDR3 DNA reads TGTGCCAGCAGTCAAACTCGACGGTTTGGGGAGACCCAGTACTTC. Its translation is CASSQTRRFGETQYF.

This clone occurred a few times. The genes are TRBV7-9 and TRBJ2-7; D might be TRBD2 (6 bases). Trimming pared 5 bases from V and 1 base from J, leaving 12 bases between. The CDR3 sequence is 14 residues long. CDR1 and CDR2 from the germline V gene are SEHNR and FQNEAQ (reference sequence). CDR3 DNA sequence: TGTGCCAGCAGCCTGTCCGGGACTTCCTACGAGCAGTACTTC. Residues: CASSLSGTSYEQYF.

This chain joins TRBV7-9 and TRBJ1-3; D uncertain. V was cut by 6 bases and J by 0 bases, with 12 bases left in between. CDR3 length equals 15 residues. Per the germline V gene, CDR1 is SEHNR and CDR2 is FQNEAQ (reference sequence). CDR3 bases: TGTGCCAGCAGTGGAGGTCGCAGCTCTGGAAACACCATATATTTT. Translated: CASSGGRSSGNTIYF.

V and J are TRBV7-9 and TRBJ2-1; TRBD2 matches 9 bases. Germline V gene data show CDR1 as SEHNR and CDR2 as FQNEAQ (reference sequence). The CDR3 runs to 15 residues. J lost 0 bases, V lost 3 bases, and 0 bases had no gene match. The CDR3 region has the DNA TGTGCCAGCAGCTTTAGCGGGAGCTCCTACAATGAGCAGTTCTTC. Translated, it gives CASSFSGSSYNEQFF.

The chain carries TRBV9 and TRBJ1-6; D not resolved. V lost 3 bases to trimming and J lost 9 bases, with 7 bases between them. Germline assignment: CDR1 SGDLS and CDR2 YYNGEE. The CDR3 extends over 12 amino acids. The CDR3 spells CASSDEVSPLHF. Written as DNA, the CDR3 is TGTGCCAGCAGCGATGAGGTTTCACCCCTCCACTTT.

The gene calls are TRBV7-2 and TRBJ2-5; TRBD1 matches at 8 bases. The germline CDR1 and CDR2 sequences are SGHTA and FQGNSA. V dropped 2 bases and J dropped 4; count of bases not matched to a gene: 6. This CDR3 region has 15 residues. CDR3 in amino acids: CASSLQLDRGETQYF. Here the CDR3 DNA reads TGTGCCAGCAGCTTACAACTCGACAGGGGAGAGACCCAGTACTTC.

The gene calls are TRBV5-4 and TRBJ1-1, with D hard to call. Trimming stripped 7 bases from V and 3 bases from J, with 19 bases between. Germline V gene lookup returns CDR1 SGHNT and CDR2 YYREEE (reference sequence). This CDR3 contains 15 residues. CDR3 sequence (DNA): TGTGCCAGCGCACCCCTTCCGGGAAGCTACACTGAAGCTTTCTTT. It translates to CASAPLPGSYTEAFF.